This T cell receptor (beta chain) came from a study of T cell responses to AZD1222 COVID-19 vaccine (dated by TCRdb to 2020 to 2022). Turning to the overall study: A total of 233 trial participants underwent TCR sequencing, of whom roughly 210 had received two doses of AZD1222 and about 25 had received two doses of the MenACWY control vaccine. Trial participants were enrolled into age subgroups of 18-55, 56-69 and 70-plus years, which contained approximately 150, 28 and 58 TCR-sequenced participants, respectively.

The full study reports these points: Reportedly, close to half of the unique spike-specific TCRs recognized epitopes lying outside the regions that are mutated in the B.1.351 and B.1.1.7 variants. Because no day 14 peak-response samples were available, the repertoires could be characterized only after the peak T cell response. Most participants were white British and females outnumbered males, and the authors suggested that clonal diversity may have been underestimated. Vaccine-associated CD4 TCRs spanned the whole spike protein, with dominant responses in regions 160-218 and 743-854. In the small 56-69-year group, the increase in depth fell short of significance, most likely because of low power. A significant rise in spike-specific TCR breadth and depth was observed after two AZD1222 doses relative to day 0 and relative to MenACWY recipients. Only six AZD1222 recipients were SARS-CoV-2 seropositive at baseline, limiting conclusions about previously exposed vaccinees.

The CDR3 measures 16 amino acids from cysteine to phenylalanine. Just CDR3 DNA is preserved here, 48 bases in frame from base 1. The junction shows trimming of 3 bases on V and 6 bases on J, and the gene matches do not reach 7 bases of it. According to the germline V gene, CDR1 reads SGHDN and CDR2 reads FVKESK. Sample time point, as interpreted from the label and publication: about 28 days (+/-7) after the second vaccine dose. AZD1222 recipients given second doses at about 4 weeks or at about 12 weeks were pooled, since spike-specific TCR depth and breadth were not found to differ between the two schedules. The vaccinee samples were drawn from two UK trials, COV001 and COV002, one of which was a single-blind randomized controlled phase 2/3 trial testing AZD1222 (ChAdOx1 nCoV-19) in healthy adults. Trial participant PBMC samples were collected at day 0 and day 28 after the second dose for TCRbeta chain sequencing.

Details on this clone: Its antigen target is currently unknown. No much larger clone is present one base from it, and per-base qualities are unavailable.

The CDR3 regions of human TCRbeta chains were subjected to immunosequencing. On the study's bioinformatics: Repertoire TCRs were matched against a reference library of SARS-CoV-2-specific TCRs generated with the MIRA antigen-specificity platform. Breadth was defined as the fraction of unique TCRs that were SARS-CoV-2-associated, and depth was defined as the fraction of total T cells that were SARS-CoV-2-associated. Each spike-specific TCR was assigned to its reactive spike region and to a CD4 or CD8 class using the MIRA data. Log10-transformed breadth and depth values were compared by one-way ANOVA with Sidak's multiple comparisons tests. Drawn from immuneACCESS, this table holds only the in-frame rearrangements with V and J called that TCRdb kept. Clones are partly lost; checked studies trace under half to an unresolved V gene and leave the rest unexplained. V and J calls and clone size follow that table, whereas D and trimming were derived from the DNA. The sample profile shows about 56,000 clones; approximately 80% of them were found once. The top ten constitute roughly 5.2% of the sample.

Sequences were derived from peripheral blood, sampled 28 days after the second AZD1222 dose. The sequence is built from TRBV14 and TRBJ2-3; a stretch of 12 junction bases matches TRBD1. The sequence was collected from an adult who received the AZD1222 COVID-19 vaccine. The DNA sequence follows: TGTGCCAGCAGCCATATACCGGGACAGGGGGCCGATACGCAGTATTTT. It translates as CASSHIPGQGADTQYF.